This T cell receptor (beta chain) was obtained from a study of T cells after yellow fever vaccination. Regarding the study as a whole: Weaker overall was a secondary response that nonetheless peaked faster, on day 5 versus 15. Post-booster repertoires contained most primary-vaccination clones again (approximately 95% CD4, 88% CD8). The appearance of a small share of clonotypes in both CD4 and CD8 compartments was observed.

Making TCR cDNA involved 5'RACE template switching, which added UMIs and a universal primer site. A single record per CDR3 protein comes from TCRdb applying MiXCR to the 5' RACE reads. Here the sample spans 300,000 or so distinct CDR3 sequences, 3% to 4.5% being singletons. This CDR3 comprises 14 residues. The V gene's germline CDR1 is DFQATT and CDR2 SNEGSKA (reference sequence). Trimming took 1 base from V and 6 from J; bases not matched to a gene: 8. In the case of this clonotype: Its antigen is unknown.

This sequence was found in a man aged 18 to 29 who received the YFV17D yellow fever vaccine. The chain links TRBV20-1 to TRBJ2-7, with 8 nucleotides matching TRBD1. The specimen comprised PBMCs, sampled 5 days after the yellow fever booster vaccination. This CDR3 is CSARAGRGLIEQYF. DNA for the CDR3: TGCAGTGCTAGAGCGGGCAGGGGGCTAATCGAGCAGTACTTC.